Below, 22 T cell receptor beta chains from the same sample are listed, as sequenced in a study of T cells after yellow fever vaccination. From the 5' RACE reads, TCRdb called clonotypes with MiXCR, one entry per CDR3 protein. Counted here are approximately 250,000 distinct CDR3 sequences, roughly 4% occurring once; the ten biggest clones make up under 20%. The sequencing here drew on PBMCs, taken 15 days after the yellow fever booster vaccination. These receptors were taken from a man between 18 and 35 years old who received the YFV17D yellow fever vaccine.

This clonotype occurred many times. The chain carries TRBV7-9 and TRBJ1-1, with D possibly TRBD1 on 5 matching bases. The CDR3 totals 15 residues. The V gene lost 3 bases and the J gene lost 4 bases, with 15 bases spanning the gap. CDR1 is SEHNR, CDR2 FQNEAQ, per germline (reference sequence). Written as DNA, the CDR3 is TGTGCCAGCAGCTTTTGGGAGGATGGGGGCACTGAAGCTTTCTTT. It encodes CASSFWEDGGTEAFF.

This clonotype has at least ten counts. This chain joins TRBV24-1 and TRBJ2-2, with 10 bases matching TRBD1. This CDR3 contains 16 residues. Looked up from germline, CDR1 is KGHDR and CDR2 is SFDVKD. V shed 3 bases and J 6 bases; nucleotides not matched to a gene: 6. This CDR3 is CATSDRTGGGAGELFF. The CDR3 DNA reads TGTGCCACCAGTGATCGGACAGGGGGAGGGGCCGGGGAGCTGTTTTTT.

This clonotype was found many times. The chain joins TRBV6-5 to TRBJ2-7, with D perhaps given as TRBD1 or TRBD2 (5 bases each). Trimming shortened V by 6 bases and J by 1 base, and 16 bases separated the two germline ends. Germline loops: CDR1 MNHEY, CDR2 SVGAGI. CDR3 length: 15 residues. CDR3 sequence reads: CASSPGAGGSYEQYF. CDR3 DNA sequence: TGTGCCAGCAGCCCCGGGGCCGGAGGATCCTACGAGCAGTACTTC.

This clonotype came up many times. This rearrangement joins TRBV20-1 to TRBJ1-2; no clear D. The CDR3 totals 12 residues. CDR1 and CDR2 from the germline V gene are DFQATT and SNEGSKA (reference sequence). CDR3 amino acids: CDLYLLRYGYTF. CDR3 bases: TGCGACCTTTACCTTTTACGGTATGGCTACACCTTC.

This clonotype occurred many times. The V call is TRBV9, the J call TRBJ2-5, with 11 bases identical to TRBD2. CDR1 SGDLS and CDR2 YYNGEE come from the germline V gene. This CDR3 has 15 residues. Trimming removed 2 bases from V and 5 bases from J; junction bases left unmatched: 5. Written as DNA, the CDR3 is TGTGCCAGCAGCGTTACTAGCGGGGGATGGGAGACCCAGTACTTC. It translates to CASSVTSGGWETQYF.

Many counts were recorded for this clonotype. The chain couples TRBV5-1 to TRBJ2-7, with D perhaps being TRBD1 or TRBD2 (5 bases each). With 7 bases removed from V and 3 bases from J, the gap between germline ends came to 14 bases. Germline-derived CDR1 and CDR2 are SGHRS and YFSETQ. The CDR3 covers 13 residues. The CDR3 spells CASRPGTRYEQYF. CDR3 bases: TGCGCCAGCCGCCCAGGGACCCGCTACGAGCAGTACTTC.

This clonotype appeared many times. The CDR3 coding sequence is TGTGCCAGCAGTCCTCAGACGGGGGGGCTGGGAGCTTTCTTT. Protein product: CASSPQTGGLGAFF. This chain connects TRBV28 to TRBJ1-1, with D perhaps matching TRBD1 (6 bases). This CDR3 region has 14 residues. Between the trimmed V and J ends, which lost 5 bases and 10 bases, there was a span of 20 bases. Germline loops: CDR1 MDHEN, CDR2 SYDVKM.

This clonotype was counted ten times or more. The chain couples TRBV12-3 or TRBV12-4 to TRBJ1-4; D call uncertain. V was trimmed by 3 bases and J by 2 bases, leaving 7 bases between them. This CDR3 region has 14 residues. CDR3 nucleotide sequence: TGTGCCAGCAGTTTGAGAGGGACTAATGAAAAACTGTTTTTT. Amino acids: CASSLRGTNEKLFF.

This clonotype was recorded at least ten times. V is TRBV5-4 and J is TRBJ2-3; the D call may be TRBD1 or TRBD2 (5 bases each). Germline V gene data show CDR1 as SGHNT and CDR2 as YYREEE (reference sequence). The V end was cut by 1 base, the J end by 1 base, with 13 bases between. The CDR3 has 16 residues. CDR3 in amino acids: CASSLLLGEGTDTQYF. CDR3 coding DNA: TGTGCCAGCAGCTTGTTACTAGGGGAAGGCACAGATACGCAGTATTTT. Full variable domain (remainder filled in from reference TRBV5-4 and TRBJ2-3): ETGVTQSPTHLIKTRGQQVTLRCSSQSGHNTVSWYQQALGQGPQFIFQYYREEENGRGNFPPRFSGLQFPNYSSELNVNALELDDSALYLCASSLLLGEGTDTQYFGPGTRLTVL.

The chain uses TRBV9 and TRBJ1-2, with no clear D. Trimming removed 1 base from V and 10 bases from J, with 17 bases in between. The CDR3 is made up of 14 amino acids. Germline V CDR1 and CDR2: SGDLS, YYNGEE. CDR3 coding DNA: TGTGCCAGCAGCGTAATGTCGGTTGCAAGTTTCTACACCTTC. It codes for CASSVMSVASFYTF. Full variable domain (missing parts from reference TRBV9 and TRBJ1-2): DSGVTQTPKHLITATGQRVTLRCSPRSGDLSVYWYQQSLDQGLQFLIQYYNGEERAKGNILERFSAQQFPDLHSELNLSSLELGDSALYFCASSVMSVASFYTFGSGTRLTVV.

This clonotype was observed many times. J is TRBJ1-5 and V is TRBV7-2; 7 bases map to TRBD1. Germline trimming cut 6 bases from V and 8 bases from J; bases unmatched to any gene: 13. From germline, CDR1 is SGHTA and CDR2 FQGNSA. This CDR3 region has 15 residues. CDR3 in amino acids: CASSYRGNQEEPQHF. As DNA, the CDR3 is TGTGCCAGCAGTTACAGGGGAAACCAGGAGGAGCCCCAGCATTTT.

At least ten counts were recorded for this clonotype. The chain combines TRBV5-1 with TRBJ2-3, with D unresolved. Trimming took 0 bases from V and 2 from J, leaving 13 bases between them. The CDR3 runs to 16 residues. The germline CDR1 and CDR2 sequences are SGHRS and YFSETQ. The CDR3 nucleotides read TGCGCCAGCAGCTTGGTTCGGGCCCTCCTCACAGATACGCAGTATTTT. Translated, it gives CASSLVRALLTDTQYF.

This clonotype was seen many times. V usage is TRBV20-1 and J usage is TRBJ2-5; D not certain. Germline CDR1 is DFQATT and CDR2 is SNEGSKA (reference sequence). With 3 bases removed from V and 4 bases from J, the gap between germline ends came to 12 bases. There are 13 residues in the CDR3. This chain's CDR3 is CSASPLARETQYF. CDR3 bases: TGCAGTGCTAGTCCGTTGGCTAGAGAGACCCAGTACTTC.

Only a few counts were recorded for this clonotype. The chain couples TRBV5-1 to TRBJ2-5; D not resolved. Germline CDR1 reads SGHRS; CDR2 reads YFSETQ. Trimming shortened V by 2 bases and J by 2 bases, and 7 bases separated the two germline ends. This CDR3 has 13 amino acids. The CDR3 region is CASSFPEQETQYF. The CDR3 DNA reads TGCGCCAGCAGCTTTCCAGAACAAGAGACCCAGTACTTC.

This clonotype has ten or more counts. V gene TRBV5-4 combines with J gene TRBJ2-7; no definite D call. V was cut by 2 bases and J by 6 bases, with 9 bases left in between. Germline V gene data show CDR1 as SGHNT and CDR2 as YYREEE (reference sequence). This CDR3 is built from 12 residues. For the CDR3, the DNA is TGTGCCAGCAGCTTTTCCCCCCGCGAGCAGTACTTC. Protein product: CASSFSPREQYF.

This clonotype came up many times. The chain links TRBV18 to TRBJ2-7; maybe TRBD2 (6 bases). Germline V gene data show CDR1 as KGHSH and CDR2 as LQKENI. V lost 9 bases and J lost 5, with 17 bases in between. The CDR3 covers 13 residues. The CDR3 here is CASIIRRGDEQYF. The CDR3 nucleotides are TGTGCCAGTATCATCCGGCGGGGTGACGAGCAGTACTTC.

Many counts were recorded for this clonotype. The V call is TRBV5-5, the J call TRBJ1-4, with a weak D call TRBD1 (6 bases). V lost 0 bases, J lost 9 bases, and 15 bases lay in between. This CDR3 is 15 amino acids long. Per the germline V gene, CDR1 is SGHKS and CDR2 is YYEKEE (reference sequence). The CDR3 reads CASSLDQDRNKKLFF. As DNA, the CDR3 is TGTGCCAGCAGCTTGGACCAGGACAGAAATAAAAAACTGTTTTTT. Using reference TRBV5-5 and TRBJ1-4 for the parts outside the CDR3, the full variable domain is DAGVTQSPTHLIKTRGQQVTLRCSPISGHKSVSWYQQVLGQGPQFIFQYYEKEERGRGNFPDRFSARQFPNYSSELNVNALLLGDSALYLCASSLDQDRNKKLFFGSGTQLSVL.

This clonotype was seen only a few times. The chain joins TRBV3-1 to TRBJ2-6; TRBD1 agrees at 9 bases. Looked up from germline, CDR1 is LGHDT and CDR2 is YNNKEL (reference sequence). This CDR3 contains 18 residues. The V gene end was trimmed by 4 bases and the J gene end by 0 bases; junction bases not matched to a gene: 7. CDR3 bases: TGTGCCAGCAGCCGAGCGGACAGGGGCCTCTCTGGGGCCAACGTCCTGACTTTC. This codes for CASSRADRGLSGANVLTF.

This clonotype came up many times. Here the CDR3 DNA reads TGTGCCAGCAGCCCAGGGACTAGCAACGAGCAGTACTTC. Translating gives CASSPGTSNEQYF. The rearrangement uses TRBV7-9 and TRBJ2-7; 9 bases line up with TRBD2. Per the germline V gene, CDR1 is SEHNR and CDR2 is FQNEAQ (reference sequence). With V trimmed by 5 bases and J by 5 bases, 4 bases remained unmatched. CDR3 length: 13 amino acids.

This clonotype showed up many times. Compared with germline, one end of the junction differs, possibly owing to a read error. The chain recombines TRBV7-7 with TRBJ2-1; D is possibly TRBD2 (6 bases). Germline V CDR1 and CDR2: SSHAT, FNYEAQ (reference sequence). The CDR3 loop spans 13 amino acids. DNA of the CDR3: TGTGCTAGCAGCTTAGCGGCGGGCGATGAGCAGTTCTTC. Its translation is CASSLAAGDEQFF. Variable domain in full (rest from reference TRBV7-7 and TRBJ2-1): GAGVSQSPRYKVTKRGQDVTLRCDPISSHATLYWYQQALGQGPEFLTYFNYEAQPDKSGLPSDRFSAERPEGSISTLTIQRTEQRDSAMYRCASSLAAGDEQFFGPGTRLTVL.

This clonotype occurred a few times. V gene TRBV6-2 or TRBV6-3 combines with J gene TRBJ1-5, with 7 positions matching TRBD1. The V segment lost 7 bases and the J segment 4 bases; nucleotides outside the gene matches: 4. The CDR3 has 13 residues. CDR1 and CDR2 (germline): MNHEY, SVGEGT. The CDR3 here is CASTLTGNQPQHF. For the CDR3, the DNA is TGTGCCAGCACCCTGACAGGGAATCAGCCCCAGCATTTT.

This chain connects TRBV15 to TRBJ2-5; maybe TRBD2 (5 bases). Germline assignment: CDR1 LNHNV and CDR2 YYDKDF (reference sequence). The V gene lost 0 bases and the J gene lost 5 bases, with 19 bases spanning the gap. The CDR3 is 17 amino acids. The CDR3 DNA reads TGTGCCACCAGCAGAGAGAGGGAGCCTCTTTATTTCGAGACCCAGTACTTC. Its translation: CATSREREPLYFETQYF.